The following is a T cell receptor (beta chain) sequence with its context. This record comes from a study of control samples from healthy donors and cancer patients. Sequencing was performed with immunoSEQ multiplex PCR; in TCRdb, only in-frame clones are kept and a portion is missing. There are tens of thousands of clones in the sample; approximately 84% occur only once, and under 40% lies in the top ten. The CDR3 consists of 15 residues. The ends lost 6 bases at V and 2 bases at J; junction bases unmatched: 7. The V gene's germline CDR1 is MNHEY and CDR2 SVGAGI. Sequencing was done on a sample of PBMCs. V and J are TRBV6-5 and TRBJ1-5, with 7 bases matching TRBD1. This sequence originates from a man between 65 and 85 years old with lung cancer. For the CDR3, the DNA is TGTGCCAGCAGCCTGACAGGGAAGGGCAATCAGCCCCAGCATTTT. Translated, it gives CASSLTGKGNQPQHF.